This T cell receptor (beta chain) emerged from a study of T-cell reconstitution after alpha-beta-depleted transplantation in children. Broader study findings: Fresh T-cell production supplied most of the T-cell counts and diversity seen one year after transplant. The study reportedly traced alpha-beta T cells about two months after transplant to several hundred expanded graft clones.

CDR1 and CDR2 from the germline V gene are LGHNA and YSLEER. The CDR3 extends over 18 amino acids. V was clipped by 3 bases and J by 5 bases, with 22 bases between them. In its sample, this clonotype was seen a few times. Its antigen is as yet unknown. Preparation of the TCRbeta library used unique molecular identifiers. Using its own MiXCR run on the PCR reads, TCRdb lists one record per CDR3 protein. This table holds hundreds of thousands of distinct CDR3 sequences, 15% to 20% found once. This TCR derives from a boy in the first two years of life who had a stem cell transplant for Wiskott-Aldrich syndrome, so the T cells may come from the graft donor. The sample in question was PBMCs, mostly from graft donor cells, obtained 360 days after TCRalphabeta/CD19-depleted stem cell transplant. The rearrangement links TRBV4-3 to TRBJ2-2; D is perhaps TRBD1 or TRBD2 (5 bases each). This chain's CDR3 is CASSQNPSGLARTGELFF. The CDR3 bases are TGCGCCAGCAGCCAGAACCCATCAGGGCTAGCACGAACCGGGGAGCTGTTTTTT.